This entry lists 22 T cell receptor beta chains sequenced from one sample in a study of T-cell memory formation after mild COVID-19. TCRdb redid the calling of the 5' RACE reads with MiXCR, one entry per CDR3 protein. The table records under 250,000 distinct CDR3 sequences, 9.5% to 10% of them present only once. Sequencing was performed on PBMCs or a T cell subset sorted from them (not recorded which). These receptors were taken from a young man who had mild COVID-19 (a few samples of this study predate the infection). Cell type and time point are not known.

The sample holds a few counts of this clonotype. The gene calls are TRBV20-1 and TRBJ1-1; D gene uncertain. Deletions cut 3 bases from V and 5 bases from J, with 13 bases between. Germline values: CDR1 DFQATT, CDR2 SNEGSKA (reference sequence). There are 13 residues in the CDR3. The CDR3 reads CSARLVGGTEAFF. In DNA, the CDR3 is TGCAGTGCTAGGCTAGTTGGAGGAACTGAAGCTTTCTTT.

The CDR3 loop reads CANVRAPGRNHNSPLHF. Written as DNA, the CDR3 is TGTGCCAACGTTCGGGCCCCAGGGCGCAACCATAATTCACCCCTCCACTTT. This chain uses TRBV27 with TRBJ1-6; D is possibly TRBD1 (5 bases). CDR3 length equals 17 residues. From germline, CDR1 is MNHEY and CDR2 SMNVEV (reference sequence). Trimming removed 10 bases from V and 5 bases from J, with 24 bases in between.

This clonotype has a count of ten or more. The chain is built from TRBV3-1 and TRBJ2-2; 8 nucleotides line up with TRBD1. The CDR3 covers 15 residues. Germline values: CDR1 LGHDT, CDR2 YNNKEL (reference sequence). Trimming removed 2 bases from V and 4 bases from J; junction bases left unmatched: 3. CDR3: CASSQRTGITGELFF. CDR3 DNA: TGTGCCAGCAGCCAAAGGACAGGGATCACCGGGGAGCTGTTTTTT.

V and J are TRBV27 and TRBJ1-4, with 11 bases fitting TRBD1. Per germline, CDR1 MNHEY and CDR2 SMNVEV (reference sequence). The V and J ends lost 1 base and 8 bases, in that order; junction bases with no gene match: 3. The CDR3 sequence is 15 residues long. The CDR3 DNA is TGTGCCAGCAGTTTATGGACAGGGGGCGAGGAAAAACTGTTTTTT. Translating gives CASSLWTGGEEKLFF.

The chain combines TRBV25-1 with TRBJ2-2; possibly TRBD2 for D (6 bases). V lost 4 bases to trimming and J lost 4 bases, with 13 bases between them. CDR1 is MGHDK and CDR2 is SYGVNS in the germline V gene. The CDR3 extends over 15 amino acids. CDR3 loop: CASSGLLGGTGELFF. CDR3 sequence (DNA): TGTGCCAGCAGTGGCCTTCTGGGGGGCACCGGGGAGCTGTTTTTT.

This clonotype occurred many times. This sequence joins TRBV3-1 and TRBJ2-5; unclear D gene. CDR3 length equals 13 residues. Between the trimmed V and J ends, which lost 4 bases and 3 bases, there was a span of 9 bases. Germline-derived CDR1 and CDR2 are LGHDT and YNNKEL (reference sequence). CDR3 coding DNA: TGTGCCAGCAGCCCTTGGACGGAAGAGACCCAGTACTTC. As protein: CASSPWTEETQYF.

This clonotype occurred a few times. The chain joins TRBV4-3 to TRBJ2-3; 16 bases are a match to TRBD2. Germline lookup yields CDR1 LGHNA and CDR2 YSLEER. Germline trimming cut 3 bases from V and 0 bases from J; bases unmatched to any gene: 3. This CDR3 has 18 amino acids. The CDR3 bases are TGCGCCAGCAGCCAGGGACTAGCGGGGGGGCGCAGCACAGATACGCAGTATTTT. This codes for CASSQGLAGGRSTDTQYF.

This clonotype was found a few times. V gene TRBV21-1 combines with J gene TRBJ2-3; the table's D call of TRBD1 was not tested on the DNA. TRBV21-1 is a known pseudogene. The CDR3 is 18 amino acids. The CDR3 DNA reads as TGTGCCAGCAGCAAAGGAGGTATGGGACAGGGGTGGTACGATACGCAGTATTTT. This encodes CASSKGGMGQGWYDTQYF.

This clonotype was counted only a few times. The V gene is TRBV12-3 or TRBV12-4, the J gene TRBJ1-2; D perhaps matches TRBD1 (6 bases). This CDR3 comprises 12 residues. Trimming removed 6 bases from V and 5 bases from J, with 10 bases in between. CDR3 protein: CASRPDSYGYTF. The DNA for the CDR3 is TGTGCCAGCAGGCCGGACAGTTATGGCTACACCTTC.

This rearrangement joins TRBV12-3 or TRBV12-4 to TRBJ2-3; D unclear. The CDR3 sequence is 13 residues long. V lost 3 bases to trimming and J lost 1 base, with 5 bases between them. CDR3 residues: CASSFLRTDTQYF. CDR3 sequence (DNA): TGTGCCAGCAGTTTTCTCCGCACAGATACGCAGTATTTT.

This clonotype was seen many times. This chain joins TRBV29-1 and TRBJ2-5; 11 nucleotides agree with TRBD1. This CDR3 is built from 14 residues. J gave up 7 bases and V 7 bases, and 11 bases lay outside the gene matches. CDR1 and CDR2 from the germline V gene are SQVTM and ANQGSEA. CDR3 in DNA: TGCAGCGCGTTGCGGGACAGGGGGATGAGGACCCAGTACTTC. It codes for CSALRDRGMRTQYF.

J is TRBJ2-3 and V is TRBV12-3 or TRBV12-4; 9 bases are a match to TRBD2. Trimming took 6 bases from V and 5 from J; bases not matched to a gene: 12. The CDR3 sequence is 16 residues long. CDR3 region: CASSSGWRGGKDTQYF. The CDR3 bases are TGTGCCAGCAGCTCGGGTTGGCGGGGGGGTAAAGATACGCAGTATTTT.

This clonotype has only a few counts. This chain joins TRBV4-3 and TRBJ1-2; D is unclear. The germline V gene has CDR1 LGHNA and CDR2 YSLEER. The CDR3 covers 12 residues. V lost 4 bases and J 4 bases, leaving 7 bases between the germline ends. The CDR3 nucleotides read TGCGCCAGCAGCCCTCGAGTCTATGGCTACACCTTC. This gives the protein CASSPRVYGYTF.

The sample holds many counts of this clonotype. One end of the junction does not line up with germline, which may come from a read error. The chain recombines TRBV3-1 with TRBJ1-6; possible D gene TRBD1, 5 bases. CDR1 and CDR2 from the germline V gene are LGHDT and YNNKEL (reference sequence). The CDR3 runs 12 residues. The CDR3 coding sequence is TGTGCCAGCAGCTTCACGCAGCGGGACCTAAACTTT. The encoded protein is CASSFTQRDLNF.

In its sample, this clonotype was seen a few times. The CDR3: CASSLSPTGSGYTF. Here the CDR3 DNA reads TGTGCCAGCAGCTTATCCCCGACAGGGAGTGGCTACACCTTC. The chain employs TRBV7-3 and TRBJ1-2; 7 bases fit TRBD1. The CDR3 consists of 14 residues. V was pared by 2 bases and J by 7 bases, with 7 bases of the junction left unmatched. Germline lookup yields CDR1 SGHTA and CDR2 FQGTGA. Variable domain in full (rest from reference TRBV7-3 and TRBJ1-2): GAGVSQTPSNKVTEKGKYVELRCDPISGHTALYWYRQSLGQGPEFLIYFQGTGAADDSGLPNDRFFAVRPEGSVSTLKIQRTERGDSAVYLCASSLSPTGSGYTFGSGTRLTVV.

This clonotype has a count of ten or more. The chain recombines TRBV20-1 with TRBJ1-1; the D is unclear. V gave up 3 bases and J gave up 2 bases, with 7 bases separating them. Germline V gene sequence: CDR1 DFQATT, CDR2 SNEGSKA (reference sequence). The CDR3 length is 12 residues. Written as DNA, the CDR3 is TGCAGTGCTAGTCAGTCTAACACTGAAGCTTTCTTT. It yields the protein CSASQSNTEAFF.

There are a few counts of this clonotype. J is TRBJ1-6 and V is TRBV6-5, with 9 bases that match TRBD1. This CDR3 spans 16 amino acids. In germline, CDR1 is MNHEY, CDR2 SVGAGI. V gave up 6 bases and J gave up 0 bases; unmatched junction bases: 3. The CDR3 reads CASRTGGGSYNSPLHF. CDR3 bases: TGTGCCAGCAGAACAGGGGGCGGCTCCTATAATTCACCCCTCCACTTT.

Many counts were recorded for this clonotype. This rearrangement joins TRBV4-2 to TRBJ2-1; 7 bases agree with TRBD2. Germline CDR1 is LGHNA and CDR2 is YNFKEQ. Losses at the gene ends were 1 base for V and 4 bases for J; bases not matched to a gene: 7. The CDR3 has 16 amino acids. CDR3 coding DNA: TGTGCCAGCAGCCAAGGGGGCGGGACTACTTACAATGAGCAGTTCTTC. Its translation: CASSQGGGTTYNEQFF.

This sequence joins TRBV5-4 and TRBJ2-5; no reliable D call. Per the germline V gene, CDR1 is SGHNT and CDR2 is YYREEE (reference sequence). The length of the CDR3 is 14 residues. Trimming removed 0 bases at V and 5 bases at J, with 11 bases between. The CDR3 loop is CASSLDGVRETQYF. The CDR3 DNA reads as TGTGCCAGCAGCTTGGATGGGGTACGGGAGACCCAGTACTTC.

A few counts support this clonotype. This rearrangement joins TRBV3-1 to TRBJ1-1, with D maybe TRBD1 (6 bases). The CDR3 runs 14 residues. V was clipped by 8 bases and J by 1 base, with 14 bases between them. CDR1 and CDR2 (germline): LGHDT, YNNKEL (reference sequence). CDR3 residues: CASGGSNTNTEAFF. As DNA, the CDR3 is TGTGCCAGCGGGGGCAGCAATACGAACACTGAAGCTTTCTTT.

Ten or more counts support this clonotype. As DNA, the CDR3 is TGTGCCAGCAGCTTAACACAGGGCAATCAGCCCCAGCATTTT. Protein sequence: CASSLTQGNQPQHF. The V gene is TRBV7-2, the J gene TRBJ1-5, with a weak D call TRBD1 (5 bases). The CDR3 consists of 14 residues. Deletions cut 2 bases from V and 2 bases from J, with 7 bases between. Per the germline V gene, CDR1 is SGHTA and CDR2 is FQGNSA.

This chain uses TRBV5-1 with TRBJ2-5; no definite D call. V was pared by 0 bases and J by 1 base, with 13 bases between. CDR1 is SGHRS and CDR2 is YFSETQ in the germline V gene. This CDR3 contains 16 residues. As DNA, the CDR3 is TGCGCCAGCAGCTTGGCGGCAGGTACGCCCCAAGAGACCCAGTACTTC. Translation: CASSLAAGTPQETQYF.